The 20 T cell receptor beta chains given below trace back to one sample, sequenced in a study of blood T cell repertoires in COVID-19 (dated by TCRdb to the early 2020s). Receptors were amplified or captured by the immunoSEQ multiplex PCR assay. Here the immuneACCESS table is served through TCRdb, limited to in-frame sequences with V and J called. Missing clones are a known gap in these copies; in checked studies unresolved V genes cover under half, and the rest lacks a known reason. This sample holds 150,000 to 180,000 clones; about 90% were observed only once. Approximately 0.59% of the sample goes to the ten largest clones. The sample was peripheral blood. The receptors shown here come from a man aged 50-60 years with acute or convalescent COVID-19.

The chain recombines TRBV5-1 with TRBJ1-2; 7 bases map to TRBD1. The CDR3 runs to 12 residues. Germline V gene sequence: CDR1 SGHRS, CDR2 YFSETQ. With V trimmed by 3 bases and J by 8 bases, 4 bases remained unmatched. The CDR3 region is CASSWTGQGYTF. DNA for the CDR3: TGCGCCAGCAGCTGGACAGGTCAGGGCTACACCTTC. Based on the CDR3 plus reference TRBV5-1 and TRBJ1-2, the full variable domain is KAGVTQTPRYLIKTRGQQVTLSCSPISGHRSVSWYQQTPGQGLQFLFEYFSETQRNKGNFPGRFSGRQFSNSRSEMNVSTLELGDSALYLCASSWTGQGYTFGSGTRLTVV.

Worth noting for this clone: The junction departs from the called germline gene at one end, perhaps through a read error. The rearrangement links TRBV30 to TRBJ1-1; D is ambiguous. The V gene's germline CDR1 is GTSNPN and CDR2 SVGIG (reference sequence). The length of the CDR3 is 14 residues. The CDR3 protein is CAWSRTDFNTEAFF. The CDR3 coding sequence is TGTGCCTGGAGCCGGACGGACTTCAACACAGAAGCTTTCTTT.

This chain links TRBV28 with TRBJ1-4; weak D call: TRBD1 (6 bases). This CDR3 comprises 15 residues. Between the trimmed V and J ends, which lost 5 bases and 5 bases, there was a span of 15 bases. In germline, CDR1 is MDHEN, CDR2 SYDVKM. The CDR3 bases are TGTGCCAGCAGTGGGATAGGGGGTAGGAATGAAAAACTGTTTTTT. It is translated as CASSGIGGRNEKLFF.

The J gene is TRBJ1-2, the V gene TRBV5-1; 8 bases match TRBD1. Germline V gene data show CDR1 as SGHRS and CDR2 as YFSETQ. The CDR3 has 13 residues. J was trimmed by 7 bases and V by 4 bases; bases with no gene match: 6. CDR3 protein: CASSMTGEVGYTF. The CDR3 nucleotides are TGCGCCAGCAGCATGACAGGGGAGGTTGGCTACACCTTC.

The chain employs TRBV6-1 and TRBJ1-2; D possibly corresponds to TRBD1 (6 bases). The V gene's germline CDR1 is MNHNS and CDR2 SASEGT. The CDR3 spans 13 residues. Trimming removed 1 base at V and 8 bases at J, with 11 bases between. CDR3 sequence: CASSEVGRGGYTF. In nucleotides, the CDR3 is TGTGCCAGCAGTGAAGTGGGCAGGGGAGGCTACACCTTC.

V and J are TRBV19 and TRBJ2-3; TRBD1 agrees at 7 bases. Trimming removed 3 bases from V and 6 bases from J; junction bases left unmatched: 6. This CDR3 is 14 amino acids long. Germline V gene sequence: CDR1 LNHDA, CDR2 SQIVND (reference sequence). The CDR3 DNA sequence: TGTGCCAGTAGTATGACAGGGCGTGCGGATACGCAGTATTTT. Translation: CASSMTGRADTQYF.

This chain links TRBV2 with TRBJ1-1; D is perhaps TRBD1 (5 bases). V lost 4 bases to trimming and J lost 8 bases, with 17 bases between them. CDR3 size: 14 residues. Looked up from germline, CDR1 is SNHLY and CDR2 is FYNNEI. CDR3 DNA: TGTGCCAGCAGTGTTTTGGGGCCGGCGACCGAAGCTTTCTTT. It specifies CASSVLGPATEAFF. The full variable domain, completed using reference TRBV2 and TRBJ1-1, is EPEVTQTPSHQVTQMGQEVILRCVPISNHLYFYWYRQILGQKVEFLVSFYNNEISEKSEIFDDQFSVERPDGSNFTLKIRSTKLEDSAMYFCASSVLGPATEAFFGQGTRLTVV.

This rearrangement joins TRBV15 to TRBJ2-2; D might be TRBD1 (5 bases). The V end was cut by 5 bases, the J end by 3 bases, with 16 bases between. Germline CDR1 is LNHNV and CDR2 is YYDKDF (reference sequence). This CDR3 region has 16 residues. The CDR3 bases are TGTGCCACCAGCTACGGGTCGGCAGGGTACACCGGGGAGCTGTTTTTT. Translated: CATSYGSAGYTGELFF.

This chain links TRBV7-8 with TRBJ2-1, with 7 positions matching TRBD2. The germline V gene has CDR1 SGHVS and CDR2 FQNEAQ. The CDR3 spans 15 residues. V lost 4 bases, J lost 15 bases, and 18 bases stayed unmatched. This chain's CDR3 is CASSSLKPPGTKLFF. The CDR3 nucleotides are TGTGCCAGCAGCTCGCTGAAACCCCCCGGGACTAAGCTGTTCTTC.

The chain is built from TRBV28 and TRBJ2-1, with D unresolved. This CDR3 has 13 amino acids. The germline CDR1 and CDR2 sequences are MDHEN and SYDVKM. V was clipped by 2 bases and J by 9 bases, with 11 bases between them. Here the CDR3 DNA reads TGTGCCAGCAGTTTAGGGTCGCCGGGTGAGCAGTTCTTC. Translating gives CASSLGSPGEQFF.

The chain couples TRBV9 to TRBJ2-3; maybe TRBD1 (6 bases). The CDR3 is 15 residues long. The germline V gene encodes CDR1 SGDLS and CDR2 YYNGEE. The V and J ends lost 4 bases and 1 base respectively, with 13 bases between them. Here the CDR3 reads CASSPAWTGTDTQYF. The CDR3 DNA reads TGTGCCAGCAGCCCCGCCTGGACAGGCACAGATACGCAGTATTTT.

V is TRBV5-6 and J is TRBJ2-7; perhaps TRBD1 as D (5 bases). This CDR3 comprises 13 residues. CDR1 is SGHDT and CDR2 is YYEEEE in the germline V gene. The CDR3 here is CASSPRASHEQYV. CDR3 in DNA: TGTGCCAGCAGCCCCAGGGCCTCCCACGAGCAGTACGTC.

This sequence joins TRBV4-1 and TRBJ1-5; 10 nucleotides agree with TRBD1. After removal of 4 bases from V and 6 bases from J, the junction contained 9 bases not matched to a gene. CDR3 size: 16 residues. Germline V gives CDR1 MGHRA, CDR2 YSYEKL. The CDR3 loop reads CASSPPPGQGLQPQHF. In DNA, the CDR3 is TGCGCCAGCAGCCCGCCCCCGGGACAGGGGCTTCAGCCCCAGCATTTT.

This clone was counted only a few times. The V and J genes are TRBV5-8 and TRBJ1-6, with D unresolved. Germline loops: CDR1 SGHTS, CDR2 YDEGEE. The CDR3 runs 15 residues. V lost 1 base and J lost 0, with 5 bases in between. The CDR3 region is CASSLRASYNSPLHF. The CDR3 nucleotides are TGTGCCAGCAGCTTGCGCGCCTCCTATAATTCACCCCTCCACTTT.

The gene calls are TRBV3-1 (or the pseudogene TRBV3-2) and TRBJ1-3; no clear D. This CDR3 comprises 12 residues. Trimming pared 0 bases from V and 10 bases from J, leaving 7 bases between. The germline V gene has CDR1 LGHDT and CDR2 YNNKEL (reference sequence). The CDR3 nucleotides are TGTGCCAGCAGCCAAGATCGGGTGACCATATATTTT. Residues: CASSQDRVTIYF.

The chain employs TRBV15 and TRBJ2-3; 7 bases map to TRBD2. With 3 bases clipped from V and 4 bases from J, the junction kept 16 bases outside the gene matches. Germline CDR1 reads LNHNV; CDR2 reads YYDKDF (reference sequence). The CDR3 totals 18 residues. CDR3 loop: CATSRTPGTTYVADTQYF. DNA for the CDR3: TGTGCCACCAGCAGGACTCCCGGGACTACCTACGTCGCAGATACGCAGTATTTT.

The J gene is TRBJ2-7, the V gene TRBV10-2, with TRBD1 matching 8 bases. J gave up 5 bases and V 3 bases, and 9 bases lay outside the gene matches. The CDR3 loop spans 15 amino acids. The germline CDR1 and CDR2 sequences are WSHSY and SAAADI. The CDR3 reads CASSDSTGVLDEQYF. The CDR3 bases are TGCGCCAGCAGTGACTCGACAGGGGTGCTGGACGAGCAGTACTTC.

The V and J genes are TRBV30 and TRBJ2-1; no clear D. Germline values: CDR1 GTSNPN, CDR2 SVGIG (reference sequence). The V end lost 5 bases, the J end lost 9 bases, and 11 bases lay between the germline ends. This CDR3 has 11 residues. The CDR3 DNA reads TGTGCCTGGTCTCCCTCGGGTGAGCAGTTCTTC. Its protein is CAWSPSGEQFF.

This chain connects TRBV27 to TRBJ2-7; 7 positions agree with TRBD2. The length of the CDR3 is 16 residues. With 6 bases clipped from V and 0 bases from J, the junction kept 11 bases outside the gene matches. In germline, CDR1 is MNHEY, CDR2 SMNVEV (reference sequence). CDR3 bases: TGTGCCAGCAGCATCACGCCCGCTAGCGGCTCCTACGAGCAGTACTTC. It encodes CASSITPASGSYEQYF.

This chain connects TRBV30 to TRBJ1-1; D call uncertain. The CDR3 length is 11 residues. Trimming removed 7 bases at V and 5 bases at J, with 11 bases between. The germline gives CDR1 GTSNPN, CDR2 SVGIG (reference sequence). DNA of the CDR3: TGTGCCTTCGCGAGAGGGACTGAAGCTTTCTTT. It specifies CAFARGTEAFF.